These 15 T cell receptor beta chains were all obtained from the same sample, sequenced in a study of blood T cell repertoires in COVID-19 (dated by TCRdb to 2018 to 2020). The protocol used for the library was the immunoSEQ multiplex PCR assay. Drawn from immuneACCESS, this table holds only the in-frame rearrangements with V and J called that TCRdb kept. Clones are partly lost; checked studies trace under half to an unresolved V gene and leave the rest unexplained. The table for this sample lists around 67,000 clones; 85% to 90% of them were counted only once. The top ten clones comprise around 5.3% of the sample. The sample taken for sequencing was peripheral blood. The origin of the receptors is a man in his fifties or sixties with active COVID-19.

The chain couples TRBV5-6 to TRBJ1-1; no reliable D call. The CDR3 is made up of 13 amino acids. From germline, CDR1 is SGHDT and CDR2 YYEEEE. V was trimmed by 4 bases and J by 11 bases, leaving 18 bases between them. CDR3 bases: TGTGCCAGCAGCATGACGGGGTCAGGCGGTGCTTTCTTT. Translation gives CASSMTGSGGAFF. Full variable domain (rest looked up from reference TRBV5-6 and TRBJ1-1): DAGVTQSPTHLIKTRGQQVTLRCSPKSGHDTVSWYQQALGQGPQFIFQYYEEEERQRGNFPDRFSGHQFPNYSSELNVNALLLGDSALYLCASSMTGSGGAFFGQGTRLTVV.

V and J are TRBV4-2 and TRBJ1-1; 10 nucleotides line up with TRBD1. The CDR3 is made up of 17 amino acids. The V and J ends lost 3 bases and 0 bases, in that order; junction bases with no gene match: 7. Germline V gene data show CDR1 as LGHNA and CDR2 as YNFKEQ. The CDR3 protein is CASSQPGQGFMNTEAFF. CDR3 sequence (DNA): TGTGCCAGCAGCCAGCCGGGACAGGGGTTCATGAACACTGAAGCTTTCTTT.

This chain uses TRBV7-2 with TRBJ2-7; possibly TRBD1 for D (5 bases). Trimming took off 1 base at V and 2 bases at J, with 9 bases between the two ends. This CDR3 comprises 14 residues. Germline loops: CDR1 SGHTA, CDR2 FQGNSA. The CDR3 reads CASSLGGGPYEQYF. CDR3 coding DNA: TGTGCCAGCAGCTTAGGGGGCGGACCCTACGAGCAGTACTTC.

The V and J genes are TRBV5-6 and TRBJ2-1, with D uncertain. The CDR3 sequence is 16 residues long. Trimming stripped 4 bases from V and 6 bases from J, with 20 bases between. Per germline, CDR1 SGHDT and CDR2 YYEEEE. The CDR3 is CASSKPLLTPSNEQFF. The DNA for the CDR3 is TGTGCCAGCAGCAAGCCCCTTTTAACCCCCTCCAATGAGCAGTTCTTC.

This clone was picked up a small number of times. The CDR3 here is CASSITGQGRSEQYF. In DNA, the CDR3 is TGTGCCAGCAGTATCACGGGACAGGGACGCAGCGAGCAGTACTTC. J is TRBJ2-7 and V is TRBV27; TRBD1 matches at 9 bases. V gave up 5 bases and J gave up 6 bases; unmatched junction bases: 11. Per germline, CDR1 MNHEY and CDR2 SMNVEV (reference sequence). The CDR3 has 15 residues.

The chain links TRBV9 to TRBJ1-6; 7 bases are shared with TRBD1. In germline, CDR1 is SGDLS, CDR2 YYNGEE. There are 14 residues in the CDR3. With 2 bases clipped from V and 7 bases from J, the junction kept 3 bases outside the gene matches. The CDR3 region is CASSVEGQNSPLHF. In nucleotides, the CDR3 is TGTGCCAGCAGCGTGGAGGGACAGAATTCACCCCTCCACTTT.

V gene TRBV11-3 combines with J gene TRBJ2-1; TRBD2 matches at 8 bases. This CDR3 has 16 residues. The germline V gene has CDR1 SGHNT and CDR2 YENEEA. Trimming took 8 bases from V and 9 from J; bases not matched to a gene: 18. Written as DNA, the CDR3 is TGTGCCAGCGCTGGGGGGAGTAGCGGGATAAACTCTGAGCAGTTCTTC. It codes for CASAGGSSGINSEQFF.

This clone showed up just a few times. This sequence joins TRBV5-4 and TRBJ2-7; 8 nucleotides align to TRBD2. With V trimmed by 0 bases and J by 2 bases, 7 bases remained unmatched. Germline V CDR1 and CDR2: SGHNT, YYREEE (reference sequence). The CDR3 consists of 16 residues. CDR3 nucleotide sequence: TGTGCCAGCAGCTTGGAGGATAGCGGGAAACCCTACGAGCAGTACTTC. Amino acids: CASSLEDSGKPYEQYF.

V usage is TRBV30 and J usage is TRBJ1-1; 9 bases map to TRBD1. Germline values: CDR1 GTSNPN, CDR2 SVGIG (reference sequence). The CDR3 is 14 amino acids. Trimming removed 5 bases from V and 3 bases from J; junction bases left unmatched: 7. The chain's CDR3 is CAWATGGGYTEAFF. The DNA of the CDR3 is TGTGCCTGGGCGACAGGGGGTGGGTACACTGAAGCTTTCTTT.

The chain uses TRBV3-1 (or the pseudogene TRBV3-2) and TRBJ2-3; possibly TRBD1 for D (5 bases). Trimming stripped 3 bases from V and 2 bases from J, with 21 bases between. The CDR3 has 18 residues. Germline CDR1 reads LGHDT; CDR2 reads YNNKEL (reference sequence). The CDR3 loop reads CASSHTPRGLGHTDTQYF. CDR3 coding DNA: TGTGCCAGCAGCCACACTCCAAGGGGCCTAGGCCACACAGATACGCAGTATTTT.

V usage is TRBV15 and J usage is TRBJ2-1, with 12 bases aligning to TRBD2. V gave up 0 bases and J gave up 7 bases; unmatched junction bases: 13. The CDR3 has 19 amino acids. The germline CDR1 and CDR2 sequences are LNHNV and YYDKDF (reference sequence). This CDR3 reads CATSRDRSTTSGGGNEQFF. The CDR3 bases are TGTGCCACCAGCAGAGATCGATCGACGACTAGCGGGGGTGGGAATGAGCAGTTCTTC.

The chain links TRBV18 to TRBJ1-2, with a weak D call TRBD1 (6 bases). This CDR3 is built from 14 residues. Trimming shortened V by 3 bases and J by 6 bases, and 14 bases separated the two germline ends. Germline CDR1 and CDR2: KGHSH and LQKENI. The CDR3, as DNA: TGTGCCAGCTCACCCGGGACAACGAGGGATGGCTACACCTTC. Its translation: CASSPGTTRDGYTF. The full variable domain, completed using reference TRBV18 and TRBJ1-2, is NAGVMQNPRHLVRRRGQEARLRCSPMKGHSHVYWYRQLPEEGLKFMVYLQKENIIDESGMPKERFSAEFPKEGPSILRIQQVVRGDSAAYFCASSPGTTRDGYTFGSGTRLTVV.

V and J are TRBV5-1 and TRBJ1-2; no definite D call. Germline CDR1 is SGHRS and CDR2 is YFSETQ. The germline V and J ends were trimmed by 0 bases and 5 bases, with 8 bases remaining between them. The CDR3 loop spans 13 amino acids. Here the CDR3 DNA reads TGCGCCAGCAGCTTGGAATCCGCGTATGGCTACACCTTC. The encoded protein is CASSLESAYGYTF.

V and J are TRBV5-4 and TRBJ2-1; 10 bases line up with TRBD1. Losses at the gene ends were 3 bases for V and 4 bases for J; bases not matched to a gene: 7. This CDR3 is built from 16 residues. The V gene's germline CDR1 is SGHNT and CDR2 YYREEE (reference sequence). The CDR3 DNA is TGTGCCAGCAGCTCTAGGGACAGGGGTTCTTACAATGAGCAGTTCTTC. Translating gives CASSSRDRGSYNEQFF.

The genes are TRBV11-1 and TRBJ1-1; D perhaps matches TRBD1 (5 bases). The germline V gene encodes CDR1 SGHAT and CDR2 FQDESV (reference sequence). Trimming cost V 5 bases and J 1 base, with 8 bases left between them. The length of the CDR3 is 13 residues. The CDR3 sequence: CASSRRGNTEAFF. The CDR3 DNA follows: TGTGCCAGCAGCAGAAGGGGGAACACTGAAGCTTTCTTT.